The present entry profiles one T cell receptor beta chain with its context. Its antigen is not known. Additional DNA sequences in this sample encode the identical CDR3. This record belongs to a study of shared clonotypes between healthy human individuals. Study-wide findings and caveats: Clonotypes shared by all four sorted-subset donors had higher generation probabilities than non-shared clonotypes. A small donor pool kept down the genetic and exposure-history diversity that was represented.

Trimming pared 3 bases from V and 2 bases from J, leaving 11 bases between. The CDR3 runs 14 residues. In germline, CDR1 is MDHEN, CDR2 SYDVKM. Repertoires were generated with immunoSEQ multiplex PCR, while TCRdb's copy carries only in-frame clones and drops some. The sample has some 1,600,000 clones, around 98% seen once. Sequencing used naive CD4+ T cells sorted from blood. Subset: CD45RA+ positively selected. The genes are TRBV28 and TRBJ2-7; a possible D gene is TRBD2 (6 bases). This TCR came from a man younger than 40 in good health. CDR3 bases: TGTGCCAGCAGTTTTAGCGGTACAGCCTACGAGCAGTACTTC. Protein sequence: CASSFSGTAYEQYF.